The rows below give T cell receptor beta chains drawn from one sample of a study of beta chain features in type 1 diabetes. This table comes from immunoSEQ multiplex PCR, and its TCRdb copy is limited to in-frame clones, with some not included. In the table there are a few hundred thousand clones, roughly 11% of which are singletons. Specimen: naive CD4+ T cells from blood. Receptors were obtained from a man aged 25 to 45 with type 1 diabetes. Each CDR3 is given with its conserved first and last residue. The D gene is left open where the match is weak. The listing skips clone size in some rows; elsewhere it reads once, few, many or a size class.

v_gene	abundance	d_gene	j_gene	CDR3aa	CDR3nt
TRBV10-3	many	.	TRBJ2-5	CAISTQGGETQYF	TGTGCCATCAGTACCCAGGGGGGCGAGACCCAGTACTTC
TRBV7-9	.	.	TRBJ1-1	CASRRVLAEAFF	TGTGCCAGCAGGAGGGTGCTGGCTGAAGCTTTCTTT
TRBV6-6	few	.	TRBJ2-3	CASSYPRGAPTDTQYF	TGTGCCAGCAGTTACCCACGGGGGGCACCCACAGATACGCAGTATTTT
TRBV4-1	few	.	TRBJ2-5	CASSLPGGKETQYF	TGCGCCAGCAGCCTTCCCGGAGGCAAAGAGACCCAGTACTTC
TRBV30	few	.	TRBJ1-2	CAWRQVYGYTF	TGTGCCTGGCGACAGGTTTATGGCTACACCTTC
TRBV6-6	few	.	TRBJ1-2	CASSYSDKGHGYTF	TGTGCCAGCAGTTACTCCGACAAGGGGCATGGCTACACCTTC
TRBV7-9	.	TRBD1	TRBJ2-6	CASKPSRDRVAGANVLTF	TGTGCCAGCAAACCTTCCCGGGACAGGGTGGCAGGGGCCAACGTCCTGACTTTC
TRBV28	.	TRBD1	TRBJ2-1	CASNLGSRGLNEQFF	TGTGCCAGCAACCTCGGGAGCAGGGGGCTGAATGAGCAGTTCTTC
TRBV7-2	.	.	TRBJ1-3	CASSGQNSGNTIYF	TGTGCCAGCAGCGGACAGAACTCTGGAAACACCATATATTTT
TRBV14	.	TRBD1	TRBJ1-2	CASSQGTGFNGYTF	TGTGCCAGCAGCCAAGGGACAGGGTTTAATGGCTACACCTTC
TRBV9	.	.	TRBJ2-5	CASSVSIQETQYF	TGTGCCAGCAGCGTATCTATACAAGAGACCCAGTACTTC
TRBV2	.	.	TRBJ1-5	CASSDRTSNQPQHF	TGTGCCAGCAGTGATCGGACAAGCAATCAGCCCCAGCATTTT
TRBV7-9	.	.	TRBJ2-7	CASSPGEYSYEQYF	TGTGCCAGCAGCCCGGGGGAGTACTCCTACGAGCAGTACTTC
TRBV30	.	.	TRBJ1-1	CAWSADSNTEAFF	TGTGCCTGGAGTGCCGACAGCAACACTGAAGCTTTCTTT
TRBV5-1	few	TRBD2	TRBJ2-5	CASSMTSGGARGETQYF	TGCGCCAGCAGCATGACTAGCGGGGGAGCCAGGGGGGAGACCCAGTACTTC
TRBV9	few	TRBD1	TRBJ1-1	CASSVGPGQQTEAFF	TGTGCCAGCAGCGTAGGTCCGGGACAGCAAACTGAAGCTTTCTTT
TRBV28	.	.	TRBJ2-3	CASSHAGGRSDTQYF	TGTGCCAGCAGCCACGCCGGGGGGCGGTCAGATACGCAGTATTTT
TRBV7-3	few	TRBD2	TRBJ2-3	CATAGSGATDTQYF	TGTGCCACAGCCGGCAGCGGGGCAACAGATACGCAGTATTTT
TRBV28	few	.	TRBJ2-7	CASSWGRGTYEQYF	TGTGCCAGCAGTTGGGGCAGGGGAACCTACGAGCAGTACTTC
TRBV2	once	TRBD1	TRBJ1-4	CASRDRSTNEKLFF	TGTGCCAGCAGGGACAGGTCAACTAATGAAAAACTGTTTTTT
TRBV15	few	.	TRBJ1-1	CATSTRNTEAFF	TGTGCCACCAGCACGAGGAACACTGAAGCTTTCTTT
TRBV7-2	.	.	TRBJ1-5	CASSIPMRPQHF	TGTGCCAGCAGCATCCCTATGAGGCCCCAGCATTTT
TRBV10-3	few	.	TRBJ2-2	CAIRRTGNTGELFF	TGTGCCATCAGGAGAACAGGGAACACCGGGGAGCTGTTTTTT
TRBV9	.	.	TRBJ2-5	CASSVSGKETQYF	TGTGCCAGCAGCGTGAGTGGTAAAGAGACCCAGTACTTC
TRBV4-3	few	.	TRBJ2-5	CASSQDPPKYGTQYF	TGCGCCAGCAGCCAAGATCCCCCAAAATACGGGACCCAGTACTTC
TRBV6-6	few	.	TRBJ2-7	CASGGGSYEQYF	TGTGCCAGCGGAGGGGGCTCGTACGAGCAGTACTTC
TRBV28	few	.	TRBJ1-5	CASKTVGRNQPQHF	TGTGCCAGCAAGACCGTAGGGAGGAATCAGCCCCAGCATTTT
TRBV9	few	.	TRBJ2-3	CASSVGAGTSGDTQYF	TGTGCCAGCAGCGTAGGAGCCGGTACCTCCGGGGATACGCAGTATTTT
TRBV6-1	.	TRBD1	TRBJ1-5	CASSAGTGFDQPQHF	TGTGCCAGCAGCGCCGGGACAGGGTTTGATCAGCCCCAGCATTTT
TRBV30	.	TRBD2	TRBJ2-1	CAWSAPGGAQGEQFF	TGTGCCTGGAGCGCCCCGGGGGGGGCCCAGGGTGAGCAGTTCTTC
TRBV7-8	few	TRBD1	TRBJ2-1	CASSLGTGNNEQFF	TGTGCCAGCAGTCTAGGGACAGGCAACAATGAGCAGTTCTTC
TRBV7-8	few	.	TRBJ2-5	CASTLSTRGETQYF	TGTGCCAGCACCCTTAGCACACGAGGGGAGACCCAGTACTTC
TRBV15	few	.	TRBJ2-7	CATSRDGNSYEQYF	TGTGCCACCAGCAGAGATGGCAACTCCTACGAGCAGTACTTC
TRBV29-1	few	TRBD1	TRBJ2-2	CSVRTGTANTGELFF	TGCAGCGTCAGGACAGGGACCGCGAACACCGGGGAGCTGTTTTTT
TRBV27	once	TRBD1	TRBJ2-7	CASSLGQGPYEQYF	TGTGCCAGCAGTTTGGGACAGGGGCCCTACGAGCAGTACTTC
TRBV5-1	.	TRBD1	TRBJ2-7	CASSLGDRGYEQYF	TGCGCCAGCAGCTTGGGGGACAGGGGCTACGAGCAGTACTTC
TRBV9	few	.	TRBJ2-1	CASSVGNSVYNEQFF	TGTGCCAGCAGCGTAGGCAATTCGGTCTACAATGAGCAGTTCTTC
TRBV4-1	.	.	TRBJ1-5	CASSHGGSQPQHF	TGCGCCAGCAGCCACGGGGGGAGTCAGCCCCAGCATTTT
TRBV30	.	TRBD1	TRBJ1-4	CAWSTGVNEKLFF	TGTGCCTGGAGCACAGGGGTTAATGAAAAACTGTTTTTT
TRBV19	.	.	TRBJ2-1	CASSQMSSYNEQFF	TGTGCCAGTAGTCAAATGAGCTCCTACAATGAGCAGTTCTTC
TRBV14	.	.	TRBJ1-1	CASSQSLNTEAFF	TGTGCCAGCAGCCAAAGCCTCAACACTGAAGCTTTCTTT
TRBV4-3	.	.	TRBJ1-1	CASSQEMELGAFF	TGCGCCAGCAGCCAAGAAATGGAACTGGGCGCTTTCTTT
TRBV28	few	.	TRBJ2-2	CASSLASSGTGELFF	TGTGCCAGCAGCCTCGCTTCTTCGGGCACCGGGGAGCTGTTTTTT
TRBV5-1	.	.	TRBJ2-1	CASSFGQPVNEQFF	TGCGCCAGCAGTTTTGGACAGCCCGTAAATGAGCAGTTCTTC
TRBV7-9	.	.	TRBJ2-1	CASSLAGGPYEQFF	TGTGCCAGCAGCTTAGCGGGGGGGCCCTATGAGCAGTTCTTC
TRBV4-1	few	.	TRBJ2-1	CASSPGLGEQFF	TGCGCCAGCAGCCCGGGACTGGGTGAGCAGTTCTTC
TRBV2	.	.	TRBJ1-2	CASSEIRSANGYTF	TGTGCCAGCAGTGAAATTCGGTCAGCGAATGGCTACACCTTC
TRBV28	.	.	TRBJ2-6	CASIPARAGANVLTF	TGTGCCAGCATCCCTGCGCGGGCTGGGGCCAACGTCCTGACTTTC
TRBV5-6	.	TRBD2	TRBJ2-4	CASSLLNQRGGKNIQYF	TGTGCCAGCAGCTTGTTGAACCAGCGGGGGGGGAAAAACATTCAGTACTTC
TRBV5-1	few	.	TRBJ2-5	CASSLGGSQETQYF	TGCGCCAGCAGCTTGGGTGGCAGCCAAGAGACCCAGTACTTC
TRBV5-1	.	TRBD1	TRBJ2-5	CASGQGANPQETQYF	TGCGCCAGCGGACAGGGGGCGAATCCCCAAGAGACCCAGTACTTC
TRBV2	.	.	TRBJ1-1	CATKVDSPNTEAFF	TGTGCCACCAAAGTAGACAGCCCTAACACTGAAGCTTTCTTT
TRBV7-8	few	TRBD1	TRBJ1-6	CASSLAGDRSNSPLHF	TGTGCCAGCAGCTTAGCGGGGGACAGGAGTAATTCACCCCTCCACTTT
TRBV9	.	TRBD1	TRBJ1-2	CASSDLTGPIGYTF	TGTGCCAGCAGCGACCTGACAGGGCCAATTGGCTACACCTTC
TRBV21-1	.	.	TRBJ1-2	CASNIRTAKTVKMGGYTF	TGTGCCAGCAACATAAGAACTGCGAAGACAGTCAAGATGGGTGGCTACACCTTC
TRBV7-2	few	.	TRBJ2-4	CASSSTQGSNIQYF	TGTGCCAGCAGCTCAACACAGGGCTCAAACATTCAGTACTTC
TRBV9	.	TRBD1	TRBJ1-5	CASSVAGGDQPQHF	TGTGCCAGCAGCGTAGCAGGGGGTGATCAGCCCCAGCATTTT